This is a list of T cell receptor beta chains from one sample in a study of cytomegalovirus exposure and HLA in healthy donors. Assay: immunoSEQ multiplex PCR; the TCRdb copy retains only in-frame clones and omits some. This sample carries roughly 130,000 clones, over 75% of them seen once, and the ten largest clones take 4.5% to 5.5%. Source material: PBMCs. All receptors derive from a man aged 25-45 years in good health and CMV-seronegative. The CDR3 runs from the conserved cysteine through the conserved F or W. D genes are given only for firm matches. The size of a clone is reported for some rows only, either as once, few or many, or as a class for expanded clones.

>NA|13|TRBJ1-5|NA|TRBV7-7
CASSEHRHQPQHF
TGTGCTAGCAGCGAGCACAGGCACCAGCCCCAGCATTTT
>NA|14|TRBJ2-2|TRBD1|TRBV5-1
CASSLQGPAGELFF
TGCGCCAGCAGCTTACAGGGGCCGGCCGGGGAGCTGTTTTTT
>few|14|TRBJ2-5|TRBD1|TRBV4-1
CASSPWDSQETQYF
TGCGCCAGCAGCCCCTGGGACAGTCAAGAGACCCAGTACTTC
>NA|15|TRBJ2-6|NA|TRBV4-2
CASSQQGTGANVLTF
TGTGCCAGCAGCCAACAGGGCACTGGGGCCAACGTCCTGACTTTC
>few|15|TRBJ2-7|TRBD2|TRBV15
CATSRGAGGSYEQYF
TGTGCCACCAGCAGAGGAGCGGGAGGCTCCTACGAGCAGTACTTC
>NA|15|TRBJ2-7|NA|TRBV30
CAWSAGTGPAYEQYF
TGTGCCTGGAGTGCTGGTACAGGACCGGCCTACGAGCAGTACTTC
>NA|14|TRBJ2-7|NA|TRBV10-1
CASRDFLQSYEQYF
TGCGCCAGCAGAGACTTTCTCCAATCCTACGAGCAGTACTTC
>NA|14|TRBJ2-7|NA|TRBV7-8
CASSSALSHYEQYF
TGTGCCAGCAGCTCCGCACTGAGCCACTACGAGCAGTACTTC
>NA|16|TRBJ1-3|NA|TRBV7-2
CASSRGVELGGNTIYF
TGTGCCAGCAGCCGAGGAGTGGAGCTTGGTGGAAACACCATATATTTT
>NA|14|TRBJ1-4|TRBD1|TRBV13
CASSRTGFGEKLFF
TGTGCCAGCAGCAGGACAGGGTTCGGAGAAAAACTGTTTTTT
>NA|18|TRBJ2-3|TRBD2|TRBV27
CASRVGLAGGENTDTQYF
TGTGCCAGCAGAGTCGGACTAGCGGGAGGCGAGAACACAGATACGCAGTATTTT
>few|16|TRBJ2-7|TRBD2|TRBV7-6
CASSPREAIRAYEQYF
TGTGCCAGCAGCCCACGGGAGGCCATACGGGCCTACGAGCAGTACTTC
>NA|17|TRBJ2-2|NA|TRBV5-6
CASSLGGKRPNTGELFF
TGTGCCAGCAGCTTGGGGGGAAAGCGGCCGAACACCGGGGAGCTGTTTTTT
>NA|16|TRBJ1-1|NA|TRBV4-3
CASSLTRTGKNTEAFF
TGCGCCAGCAGCCTCACCCGCACAGGAAAGAACACTGAAGCTTTCTTT
>NA|14|TRBJ1-3|TRBD1|TRBV5-1
CASSYDRAGNTIYF
TGCGCCAGCAGCTACGACAGGGCTGGAAACACCATATATTTT
>few|12|TRBJ1-2|NA|TRBV18
CASSLSGYGYTF
TGTGCCAGCTCACTATCGGGGTATGGCTACACCTTC
>NA|15|TRBJ2-3|TRBD2|TRBV6-1
CASSVGGAGTDTQYF
TGTGCCAGCAGTGTCGGGGGGGCGGGCACAGATACGCAGTATTTT
>once|15|TRBJ2-5|TRBD2|TRBV18
CASSPTSGTVETQYF
TGTGCCAGCTCACCGACTAGCGGGACTGTAGAGACCCAGTACTTC
>NA|14|TRBJ2-1|TRBD1|TRBV10-3
CATAGQGQSNEQFF
TGTGCCACCGCCGGACAGGGACAAAGCAATGAGCAGTTCTTC
>NA|15|TRBJ2-7|TRBD2|TRBV28
CASSPRLAGLHEQYF
TGTGCCAGCAGTCCACGACTAGCGGGCCTCCACGAGCAGTACTTC
>NA|13|TRBJ1-5|NA|TRBV4-1
CASSQERDQPQHF
TGCGCCAGCAGCCAAGAAAGAGATCAGCCCCAGCATTTT
>NA|12|TRBJ2-3|NA|TRBV5-4
CASSPSVDTQYF
TGTGCCAGCAGCCCCTCGGTGGATACGCAGTATTTT
>NA|16|TRBJ2-1|TRBD2|TRBV13
CASSTASGRASNEQFF
TGTGCCAGCAGCACCGCTAGCGGAAGGGCGTCCAATGAGCAGTTCTTC
>NA|15|TRBJ2-1|NA|TRBV9
CASSVLSSGDNEQFF
TGTGCCAGCAGCGTACTTAGTTCAGGGGACAATGAGCAGTTCTTC
>few|13|TRBJ1-1|NA|TRBV10-3
CAISEGLRTEAFF
TGTGCCATCAGTGAGGGGTTGAGGACTGAAGCTTTCTTT
>NA|15|TRBJ2-4|TRBD1|TRBV5-6
CASSLQGQGLNIQYF
TGTGCCAGCAGCTTACAGGGACAGGGCCTAAACATTCAGTACTTC
>few|13|TRBJ1-1|NA|TRBV7-3
CASSRQENTEAFF
TGTGCCAGCAGCCGACAGGAAAACACTGAAGCTTTCTTT
>NA|15|TRBJ1-6|TRBD1|TRBV4-1
CASSWLTGGETPLHF
TGCGCCAGCAGCTGGCTGACAGGGGGCGAGACACCCCTCCACTTT
>NA|13|TRBJ1-5|NA|TRBV28
CASSFPVGQPQHF
TGTGCCAGCAGTTTTCCCGTCGGTCAGCCCCAGCATTTT
>NA|12|TRBJ1-1|TRBD1|TRBV6-5
CASRDRAAEAFF
TGTGCCAGCAGAGACAGGGCGGCTGAAGCTTTCTTT
>few|12|TRBJ2-7|TRBD1|TRBV29-1
CSVKGQGYEQYF
TGCAGCGTCAAGGGACAGGGCTACGAGCAGTACTTC
>once|15|TRBJ1-5|NA|TRBV6-1
CASSEAFWGGQPQHF
TGTGCCAGCAGTGAAGCGTTTTGGGGCGGTCAGCCCCAGCATTTT
>NA|12|TRBJ1-5|TRBD1|TRBV5-8
CASLQGGQPQHF
TGTGCCAGCCTCCAGGGGGGTCAGCCCCAGCATTTT
>few|12|TRBJ1-2|TRBD1|TRBV29-1
CSPGGYSDGYTF
TGCAGCCCAGGGGGCTATTCGGATGGCTACACCTTC
>NA|15|TRBJ2-1|NA|TRBV14
CASSDRSSSYNEQFF
TGTGCCAGCAGCGACAGGTCGAGCTCCTACAATGAGCAGTTCTTC
>NA|14|TRBJ1-1|NA|TRBV2
CASSVSGGNTEAFF
TGTGCCAGCAGCGTCAGCGGGGGGAACACTGAAGCTTTCTTT
>NA|12|TRBJ1-5|NA|TRBV28
CASSLRGQPQHF
TGTGCCAGCAGTTTAAGGGGCCAGCCCCAGCATTTT
>NA|11|TRBJ1-2|NA|TRBV29-1
CSVDGGHGYTF
TGCAGCGTTGACGGGGGGCATGGCTACACCTTC
>NA|15|TRBJ2-5|TRBD1|TRBV7-9
CASSFGDRGQETQYF
TGTGCCAGCAGCTTCGGGGACAGGGGTCAAGAGACCCAGTACTTC
>NA|16|TRBJ1-4|TRBD1|TRBV4-3
CASSQGQGARNEKLFF
TGCGCCAGCAGCCAGGGACAGGGGGCCCGTAATGAAAAACTGTTTTTT
>once|16|TRBJ2-7|NA|TRBV30
CAWSSFSGAYSYEQYF
TGTGCCTGGAGTTCCTTCTCAGGGGCTTACTCCTACGAGCAGTACTTC
>NA|12|TRBJ1-6|NA|TRBV6-5
CASTSVNSPLHF
TGTGCCAGCACTTCAGTTAATTCACCCCTCCACTTT
>NA|13|TRBJ2-7|NA|TRBV6-5
CASSLAPTYEQYF
TGTGCCAGCAGTCTAGCGCCCACCTACGAGCAGTACTTC
>few|14|TRBJ2-5|NA|TRBV7-3
CASSPGQFQETQYF
TGTGCCAGCAGCCCTGGACAGTTCCAAGAGACCCAGTACTTC
>NA|17|TRBJ1-4|TRBD1|TRBV25-1
CASSEWDSWSTNEKLFF
TGTGCCAGCAGTGAATGGGACAGCTGGTCAACTAATGAAAAACTGTTTTTT
>NA|14|TRBJ2-5|TRBD1|TRBV5-6
CASSPGQLKETQYF
TGTGCCAGCAGCCCGGGACAGCTAAAAGAGACCCAGTACTTC
>NA|17|TRBJ1-2|TRBD1|TRBV29-1
CSVKKTYRDRTNYGYTF
TGCAGCGTTAAGAAAACATACAGGGACAGAACTAACTATGGCTACACCTTC
>NA|15|TRBJ2-1|NA|TRBV27
CASRFSGPPYNEQFF
TGTGCCAGCAGATTTAGCGGTCCGCCCTACAATGAGCAGTTCTTC
>NA|14|TRBJ1-1|NA|TRBV4-1
CASSQELDNTEAFF
TGCGCCAGCAGCCAAGAACTAGATAACACTGAAGCTTTCTTT
>few|15|TRBJ2-3|TRBD2|TRBV6-1
CASTSGGFRTDTQYF
TGTGCCAGCACTAGCGGGGGGTTCCGGACAGATACGCAGTATTTT
>NA|15|TRBJ2-3|TRBD1|TRBV5-6
CASSSDRGLPDTQYF
TGTGCCAGCAGCTCGGACAGGGGATTACCAGATACGCAGTATTTT
>NA|13|TRBJ2-7|NA|TRBV27
CAFLYGRSYEQYF
TGTGCCTTTCTATACGGGAGATCGTACGAGCAGTACTTC
>NA|15|TRBJ1-2|TRBD1|TRBV6-5
CASSLDRDGYYGYTF
TGTGCCAGCAGTTTAGACAGGGACGGGTACTATGGCTACACCTTC
>NA|16|TRBJ2-7|TRBD2|TRBV5-1
CASSLSAGGPAYEQYF
TGCGCCAGCAGCTTGTCTGCGGGGGGTCCAGCCTACGAGCAGTACTTC
>NA|11|TRBJ2-7|NA|TRBV7-9
CASSWGVEQYF
TGTGCCAGCTCCTGGGGGGTCGAGCAGTACTTC